The 8 T cell receptor beta chains below were found in one sample sequenced in a study of T cells after yellow fever vaccination. A single record per CDR3 protein comes from TCRdb applying MiXCR to the 5' RACE reads. The table lists around 72,000 distinct CDR3 sequences, around 7% of them singletons. The specimen was CD8+ T cells sorted from PBMCs, collected 10 days after the first yellow fever vaccination. All receptors derive from a man in his late teens or twenties who received the YFV17D yellow fever vaccine.

This clonotype occurred many times. The V and J genes are TRBV7-9 and TRBJ2-7; 7 positions match TRBD1. This CDR3 comprises 15 residues. The J segment lost 3 bases and the V segment lost 5 bases, leaving 10 bases of the junction unmatched. Germline lookup yields CDR1 SEHNR and CDR2 FQNEAQ (reference sequence). The CDR3 DNA follows: TGTGCCAGCAGCACCGACAGGGCGAGACTCTACGAGCAGTACTTC. Residues: CASSTDRARLYEQYF.

V usage is TRBV9 and J usage is TRBJ2-1; TRBD2 agrees at 8 bases. The CDR3 loop spans 16 amino acids. The V gene end was trimmed by 4 bases and the J gene end by 6 bases; junction bases not matched to a gene: 12. CDR1 and CDR2 from the germline V gene are SGDLS and YYNGEE. This chain's CDR3 is CASSPGLAGDFNEQFF. DNA for the CDR3: TGTGCCAGCAGCCCAGGGCTAGCGGGCGACTTCAATGAGCAGTTCTTC.

In its sample, this clonotype was seen a few times. This chain connects TRBV7-8 to TRBJ2-2; D is possibly TRBD1 (6 bases). CDR1 is SGHVS, CDR2 FQNEAQ, per germline. The V end lost 4 bases, the J end lost 2 bases, and 20 bases lay between the germline ends. The CDR3 sequence is 18 residues long. The DNA of the CDR3 is TGTGCCAGCAGCTGGGGCCCAAACCGGGACACAAACACCGGGGAGCTGTTTTTT. It codes for CASSWGPNRDTNTGELFF. The full variable domain, rest sourced from reference TRBV7-8 and TRBJ2-2, is GAGVSQSPRYKVAKRGQDVALRCDPISGHVSLFWYQQALGQGPEFLTYFQNEAQLDKSGLPSDRFFAERPEGSVSTLKIQRTQQEDSAVYLCASSWGPNRDTNTGELFFGEGSRLTVL.

This clonotype was seen a handful of times. This may stem from a read error, because a much larger clone lies one nucleotide away. The genes are TRBV29-1 and TRBJ2-1; D remains ambiguous. Germline loops: CDR1 SQVTM, CDR2 ANQGSEA. This CDR3 comprises 13 residues. Trimming removed 6 bases at V and 8 bases at J, with 17 bases between. CDR3 nucleotides: TGCAGCGTGAAAATCGGACGCTCGCATGAGCAGTTCTTC. This encodes CSVKIGRSHEQFF.

This clonotype has ten or more counts. J is TRBJ2-5 and V is TRBV4-1; 9 bases map to TRBD1. The junction had 17 bases not matched to a gene; V was cut back by 4 bases and J by 2 bases. This CDR3 is 19 amino acids long. Germline lookup yields CDR1 MGHRA and CDR2 YSYEKL. Here the CDR3 DNA reads TGCGCCAGCAGCCCAGGGATCCCAGGGACAGGGACACCACAAGAGACCCAGTACTTC. This translates into CASSPGIPGTGTPQETQYF.

This clonotype was seen at least ten times. V is TRBV20-1 and J is TRBJ2-3; 11 nucleotides agree with TRBD2. Germline-derived CDR1 and CDR2 are DFQATT and SNEGSKA (reference sequence). Losses at the gene ends were 3 bases for V and 5 bases for J; bases not matched to a gene: 7. The CDR3 runs to 15 residues. CDR3 loop: CSARELAGGKDTQYF. The CDR3 DNA follows: TGCAGTGCTAGGGAATTAGCGGGGGGGAAAGATACGCAGTATTTT.

The chain has TRBV7-2 and TRBJ1-1, with D perhaps TRBD1 (6 bases). The CDR3 runs to 16 residues. CDR1 and CDR2 (germline): SGHTA, FQGNSA. V dropped 7 bases and J dropped 7 bases, with 25 bases sitting between them. The DNA of the CDR3 is TGTGCCAGCACCTACCCCGAGACAGGTACTTGGGGTGAAGCTTTCTTT. Its translation: CASTYPETGTWGEAFF.

This clonotype was picked up a small number of times. The chain recombines TRBV11-2 with TRBJ2-2; 9 bases are a match to TRBD1. This CDR3 contains 15 residues. V lost 3 bases and J lost 4; bases outside the gene matches: 3. Germline loops: CDR1 SGHAT, CDR2 FQNNGV. CDR3: CASSFGTGSTGELFF. The CDR3 DNA reads as TGTGCCAGCAGCTTTGGGACAGGGAGCACCGGGGAGCTGTTTTTT.